Below, 27 T cell receptor beta chains from the same sample are listed, as sequenced in a study of T-cell reconstitution after alpha-beta-depleted transplantation in children. For TCRbeta, the library was prepared with unique molecular identifiers. TCRdb independently ran MiXCR on the PCR reads; one entry per CDR3 protein. Of hundreds of thousands of distinct CDR3 sequences in the sample, around 13% are singletons; the top ten hold about 2.2%. This material consisted of PBMCs, mostly from graft donor cells, taken 360 days after TCRalphabeta/CD19-depleted stem cell transplant. The receptors shown here come from a male patient aged 10-17 years who had a stem cell transplant for acute myeloid leukemia, so the T cells may come from the graft donor.

V is TRBV10-3 and J is TRBJ2-1, with TRBD2 matching 10 bases. Per germline, CDR1 ENHRY and CDR2 SYGVKD. The CDR3 totals 16 residues. Trimming cost V 2 bases and J 2 bases; bases outside gene matches: 3. Here the CDR3 DNA reads TGTGCCATCAGTGAGGGACTAGCGGTGACCTACAATGAGCAGTTCTTC. Translated: CAISEGLAVTYNEQFF.

This clonotype appeared a few times. This chain connects TRBV5-6 to TRBJ1-2; D is unresolved. Germline loops: CDR1 SGHDT, CDR2 YYEEEE. Trimming removed 2 bases from V and 4 bases from J, with 6 bases in between. CDR3 length: 12 residues. CDR3 DNA: TGTGCCAGCAGCTTCTGGGCCTATGGCTACACCTTC. It specifies CASSFWAYGYTF.

The chain combines TRBV18 with TRBJ1-1; no clear D gene. The CDR3 has 13 amino acids. Trimming left V 2 bases short and J 1 base short, with 5 bases between. Germline V lookup: CDR1 KGHSH, CDR2 LQKENI. CDR3 sequence reads: CASSPGENTEAFF. DNA of the CDR3: TGTGCCAGCTCACCAGGGGAGAACACTGAAGCTTTCTTT.

This clonotype was counted only a few times. This chain joins TRBV6-1 and TRBJ2-3; TRBD2 might be the D (5 bases). The CDR3 runs to 14 residues. V lost 4 bases to trimming and J lost 0 bases, with 8 bases between them. Germline CDR1 and CDR2: MNHNS and SASEGT. The CDR3 nucleotides read TGTGCCAGCAGTGGGACTCTTAGCACAGATACGCAGTATTTT. It codes for CASSGTLSTDTQYF.

This clonotype was seen repeatedly, ten times or more. The chain employs TRBV29-1 and TRBJ2-7; 14 bases line up with TRBD2. The CDR3 runs 14 residues. With V trimmed by 6 bases and J by 3 bases, 4 bases remained unmatched. CDR1 and CDR2 (germline): SQVTM, ANQGSEA. CDR3 DNA sequence: TGCAGCGTCTGGGGACTAGCGGGAGTCTACGAGCAGTACTTC. Its translation: CSVWGLAGVYEQYF.

The chain employs TRBV6-1 and TRBJ2-5; possibly TRBD2 for D (6 bases). Germline V gene lookup returns CDR1 MNHNS and CDR2 SASEGT. The CDR3 runs to 15 residues. With 9 bases removed from V and 2 bases from J, the gap between germline ends came to 19 bases. The CDR3 is CARTGGDAPQETQYF. The CDR3 DNA reads as TGTGCCAGGACGGGCGGGGACGCCCCTCAAGAGACCCAGTACTTC.

This clonotype appeared many times. The V and J genes are TRBV7-2 and TRBJ2-2; D unresolved. The V end lost 1 base, the J end lost 5 bases, and 8 bases lay between the germline ends. The CDR3 consists of 14 residues. Per germline, CDR1 SGHTA and CDR2 FQGNSA. The CDR3 region has the DNA TGTGCCAGCAGCTTAGAGCGCTTTACCGGGGAGCTGTTTTTT. Translating gives CASSLERFTGELFF.

The sample holds a few counts of this clonotype. The chain employs TRBV6-2 or TRBV6-3 and TRBJ1-1, with no clear D. Germline V gene lookup returns CDR1 MNHEY and CDR2 SVGEGT. The length of the CDR3 is 14 residues. Trimming took off 8 bases at V and 0 bases at J, with 13 bases between the two ends. CDR3 sequence (DNA): TGTGCCAGCGGGGAAGACACCATGAACACTGAAGCTTTCTTT. It is translated as CASGEDTMNTEAFF.

A few counts support this clonotype. V gene TRBV28 combines with J gene TRBJ2-3; 11 bases map to TRBD1. V dropped 3 bases and J dropped 4; count of bases not matched to a gene: 6. CDR3 length equals 16 residues. Germline V gives CDR1 MDHEN, CDR2 SYDVKM. The CDR3 DNA sequence: TGTGCCAGCAGTTTCCTGCCGGGACAGGGGGCAGATACGCAGTATTTT. Translating gives CASSFLPGQGADTQYF.

The sample holds many counts of this clonotype. The chain couples TRBV6-5 to TRBJ2-2, with unresolved D. Between the trimmed V and J ends, which lost 0 bases and 4 bases, there was a span of 9 bases. This CDR3 region has 15 residues. CDR1 and CDR2 from the germline V gene are MNHEY and SVGAGI. The CDR3 loop is CASSYSVGVTGELFF. CDR3 sequence (DNA): TGTGCCAGCAGTTACTCGGTTGGGGTCACCGGGGAGCTGTTTTTT.

About this clonotype itself: Lacking the conserved final phenylalanine or tryptophan, this CDR3 likely reflects a read error. The chain has TRBV5-1 and TRBJ2-1, with D perhaps matching TRBD1 or TRBD2 (5 bases each). Trimming removed 4 bases at V and 10 bases at J, with 21 bases between. Per the germline V gene, CDR1 is SGHRS and CDR2 is YFSETQ. The CDR3 totals 15 residues. The CDR3 nucleotides read TGCGCCAGCAGCCTGGGCCCGGGACCCCTAAGGGAGCAGTTCTAC. Residues: CASSLGPGPLREQFY.

This clonotype was counted only a few times. The gene calls are TRBV7-9 and TRBJ1-1; no definite D call. CDR1 is SEHNR, CDR2 FQNEAQ, per germline (reference sequence). Deletions cut 7 bases from V and 6 bases from J, with 15 bases between. The CDR3 extends over 13 amino acids. CDR3 residues: CASTLALASEAFF. DNA for the CDR3: TGTGCCAGCACGTTGGCCTTGGCGTCTGAAGCTTTCTTT.

The chain combines TRBV24-1 with TRBJ2-3, with D perhaps matching TRBD1 or TRBD2 (5 bases each). V was cut by 6 bases and J by 6 bases, with 9 bases left in between. Germline loops: CDR1 KGHDR, CDR2 SFDVKD. This CDR3 has 12 residues. The CDR3: CATSRGPDTQYF. The CDR3 DNA reads as TGTGCCACCAGTAGGGGACCGGATACGCAGTATTTT.

This clonotype has only a few counts. The chain uses TRBV6-5 and TRBJ1-1, with 8 positions matching TRBD1. The CDR3 totals 15 residues. The J segment lost 4 bases and the V segment lost 3 bases, leaving 7 bases of the junction unmatched. CDR1 and CDR2 (germline): MNHEY, SVGAGI. Here the CDR3 reads CASSYRQGAGTEAFF. As DNA, the CDR3 is TGTGCCAGCAGTTATAGGCAGGGGGCCGGCACTGAAGCTTTCTTT.

This clonotype was recorded a few times. The rearrangement links TRBV7-2 to TRBJ2-7, with 13 nucleotides matching TRBD2. Trimming removed 3 bases from V and 6 bases from J; junction bases left unmatched: 5. The CDR3 is 15 amino acids. In germline, CDR1 is SGHTA, CDR2 FQGNSA. The CDR3, as DNA: TGTGCCAGCAGCTTCGGACTAGCGGGAGAGGGCGAGCAGTACTTC. Amino acids: CASSFGLAGEGEQYF.

The rearrangement links TRBV6-2 or TRBV6-3 to TRBJ2-2; D is unresolved. The CDR3 length is 14 residues. V gave up 5 bases and J gave up 4 bases, with 11 bases separating them. Germline CDR1 MNHEY, CDR2 SVGEGT. CDR3 in DNA: TGTGCCAGCAGTGCCCAGCAGACCACCGGGGAGCTGTTTTTT. It translates to CASSAQQTTGELFF.

The gene calls are TRBV7-2 and TRBJ2-7, with 12 bases matching TRBD2. The CDR3 sequence is 15 residues long. V lost 1 base and J lost 7; bases outside the gene matches: 5. In germline, CDR1 is SGHTA, CDR2 FQGNSA. This chain's CDR3 is CASSLELAGGGEQYF. Written as DNA, the CDR3 is TGTGCCAGCAGCTTAGAGCTAGCGGGAGGGGGTGAGCAGTACTTC.

This clonotype was recorded many times. The chain links TRBV7-8 to TRBJ2-7; D is possibly TRBD1 (6 bases). CDR1 and CDR2 (germline): SGHVS, FQNEAQ. Between the trimmed V and J ends, which lost 7 bases and 7 bases, there was a span of 11 bases. This CDR3 is built from 11 residues. DNA for the CDR3: TGTGCCAGCATGGGGGCTAGGGAGCAGTACTTC. It codes for CASMGAREQYF. The full variable domain, in which reference TRBV7-8 and TRBJ2-7 provide the parts outside the CDR3, is GAGVSQSPRYKVAKRGQDVALRCDPISGHVSLFWYQQALGQGPEFLTYFQNEAQLDKSGLPSDRFFAERPEGSVSTLKIQRTQQEDSAVYLCASMGAREQYFGPGTRLTVT.

This clonotype was seen ten or more times. The rearrangement joins TRBV28 to TRBJ2-7, with 7 bases aligning to TRBD1. Germline V CDR1 and CDR2: MDHEN, SYDVKM. The V gene end was trimmed by 5 bases and the J gene end by 6 bases; junction bases not matched to a gene: 13. The CDR3 has 15 residues. The CDR3 DNA sequence: TGTGCCAGCAGTCCCTCGACAGGGATGAGGAGCGAGCAGTACTTC. It yields the protein CASSPSTGMRSEQYF.

This clonotype has just a few counts. The chain uses TRBV7-8 and TRBJ2-3, with D unresolved. The V end was cut by 3 bases, the J end by 0 bases, with 10 bases between. The CDR3 has 15 amino acids. Looked up from germline, CDR1 is SGHVS and CDR2 is FQNEAQ. This CDR3 reads CASSFWRISTDTQYF. The DNA of the CDR3 is TGTGCCAGCAGCTTCTGGCGAATCAGCACAGATACGCAGTATTTT.

This clonotype was recorded a few times. This chain links TRBV2 with TRBJ2-1, with 12 bases aligning to TRBD2. There are 16 residues in the CDR3. The junction had 13 bases not matched to a gene; V was cut back by 8 bases and J by 8 bases. Germline CDR1 and CDR2: SNHLY and FYNNEI. The CDR3 spells CASLLAGGPGRDEQFF. CDR3 coding DNA: TGTGCCAGCCTCCTAGCGGGAGGGCCAGGGAGGGATGAGCAGTTCTTC. The entire variable domain, with the rest obtained from reference TRBV2 and TRBJ2-1, is as follows: EPEVTQTPSHQVTQMGQEVILRCVPISNHLYFYWYRQILGQKVEFLVSFYNNEISEKSEIFDDQFSVERPDGSNFTLKIRSTKLEDSAMYFCASLLAGGPGRDEQFFGPGTRLTVL.

This clonotype has only a few counts. V gene TRBV2 combines with J gene TRBJ2-1, with D hard to call. CDR3 length: 15 residues. Trimming took off 5 bases at V and 5 bases at J, with 16 bases between the two ends. Germline V CDR1 and CDR2: SNHLY, FYNNEI. CDR3 loop: CASSYIRASHNEQFF. As DNA, the CDR3 is TGTGCCAGCAGTTATATCCGGGCCAGCCACAATGAGCAGTTCTTC.

This clonotype was picked up a small number of times. The V call is TRBV20-1, the J call TRBJ2-1, with TRBD2 identical over 8 bases. Germline V gene sequence: CDR1 DFQATT, CDR2 SNEGSKA (reference sequence). V lost 5 bases to trimming and J lost 3 bases; unmatched junction nucleotides: 9. This CDR3 is 15 amino acids long. The CDR3 DNA reads TGCAGTGCTCCAAGGACTAGCCACAGCTACAATGAGCAGTTCTTC. Protein product: CSAPRTSHSYNEQFF.

This clonotype was detected many times. The chain has TRBV7-6 and TRBJ2-3; D is perhaps TRBD2 (5 bases). The CDR3 is 15 amino acids. CDR1 and CDR2 (germline): SGHVS, FNYEAQ. V was cut by 3 bases and J by 2 bases, with 12 bases left in between. The CDR3: CASSFDRDFTDTQYF. The CDR3 DNA is TGTGCCAGCAGCTTTGACCGGGATTTCACAGATACGCAGTATTTT.

There are a few counts of this clonotype. This chain uses TRBV9 with TRBJ2-7; 7 positions agree with TRBD2. CDR1 SGDLS and CDR2 YYNGEE come from the germline V gene. The CDR3 spans 14 residues. Trimming took 4 bases from V and 5 from J; bases not matched to a gene: 9. This CDR3 reads CASSLLGLADEQYF. The CDR3 nucleotides read TGTGCCAGCAGCCTCCTAGGGCTAGCGGACGAGCAGTACTTC.

The sample holds many counts of this clonotype. This rearrangement joins TRBV27 to TRBJ2-7; a possible D gene is TRBD2 (6 bases). The CDR3 has 14 amino acids. The germline V gene has CDR1 MNHEY and CDR2 SMNVEV (reference sequence). V lost 0 bases and J 3 bases, leaving 9 bases between the germline ends. CDR3 in amino acids: CASSLSGGFYEQYF. The CDR3, as DNA: TGTGCCAGCAGTTTATCCGGGGGATTCTACGAGCAGTACTTC.

This clonotype was picked up many times. V usage is TRBV9 and J usage is TRBJ2-3; TRBD2 matches at 12 bases. The CDR3 sequence is 19 residues long. The V segment lost 3 bases and the J segment 5 bases; nucleotides outside the gene matches: 16. Germline CDR1 and CDR2: SGDLS and YYNGEE. CDR3 loop: CASSAWTSGTTHSGDTQYF. The CDR3 coding sequence is TGTGCCAGCAGCGCTTGGACTAGCGGGACGACGCACAGTGGAGATACGCAGTATTTT.